These 25 T cell receptor beta chains were all obtained from the same sample, sequenced in a study of CD8+CD57+ T cells in acquired aplastic anemia. The use of genomic DNA as template underpinned the TCR beta VDJ and CDR3 profiling. TCRdb passed the reads through MiXCR, listing each CDR3 protein once. The data hold approximately 160,000 distinct CDR3 sequences, with roughly 45% observed a single time. All patients picked for sequencing had shown, by flow cytometry, an expansion of CD8+CD57+ cells. The specimen sequenced was sorted CD4+, CD8+, or CD8+CD57+ T cells (not recorded which) from PBMCs. The receptors shown here come from a human donor with aplastic anemia.

This chain joins TRBV29-1 and TRBJ2-7; TRBD1 matches 8 bases. Germline V CDR1 and CDR2: SQVTM, ANQGSEA. The V segment lost 2 bases and the J segment 4 bases; nucleotides outside the gene matches: 4. CDR3 length: 13 amino acids. For the CDR3, the DNA is TGCAGCGTTGAAACTGACAGGGGTTACGAGCAGTACTTC. Translated: CSVETDRGYEQYF.

This clonotype was observed many times. The chain joins TRBV15 to TRBJ2-4; unclear D gene. The CDR3 spans 13 residues. V lost 0 bases and J lost 9, with 9 bases in between. CDR1 LNHNV and CDR2 YYDKDF come from the germline V gene (reference sequence). CDR3 nucleotides: TGTGCCACCAGCAGAGATGGGAAGAGCATTCAGTACTTC. Protein sequence: CATSRDGKSIQYF.

This clonotype was found many times. The genes are TRBV14 and TRBJ1-6, with D tentatively TRBD1 (6 bases). The CDR3 is made up of 13 amino acids. Germline lookup yields CDR1 SGHDN and CDR2 FVKESK. Trimming removed 3 bases from V and 8 bases from J, with 8 bases in between. The CDR3: CASSQQGYSPLHF. For the CDR3, the DNA is TGTGCCAGCAGCCAGCAGGGGTATTCACCCCTCCACTTT.

Concerning this clonotype: A single base separates this from a much larger clone, so it may be a read error. The chain has TRBV5-1 and TRBJ1-4, with D possibly TRBD1 on 5 matching bases. Germline loops: CDR1 SGHRS, CDR2 YFSETQ. The CDR3 is 13 amino acids. The CDR3 is CASSDSANEKLSF. The CDR3 bases are TGCGCCAGCAGCGACAGCGCTAATGAAAAACTGTCTTTT.

This clonotype has ten or more counts. CDR3 DNA sequence: TGTGCCAGCAGTGTGATAGGGGGAGTGCAGTACGTC. Its translation: CASSVIGGVQYV. The V call is TRBV2, the J call TRBJ2-7; the D gene is possibly TRBD1 (6 bases). Trimming cost V 4 bases and J 9 bases, with 13 bases left between them. This CDR3 is 12 amino acids long. Per the germline V gene, CDR1 is SNHLY and CDR2 is FYNNEI.

To note about this clonotype: Given a much more abundant clone one base away, this may be a read error. The rearrangement joins TRBV11-2 to TRBJ2-1; the match to TRBD2 covers 12 bases. The CDR3 runs 15 residues. Germline lookup yields CDR1 SGHAT and CDR2 FQNNGV. CDR3 sequence (DNA): TGTGCCAGCAGCGACCGGACTAGCGGGGCAAATGAGCTGTTCTTC. It specifies CASSDRTSGANELFF. Supplemented by reference TRBV11-2 and TRBJ2-1, the full variable domain reads EAGVAQSPRYKIIEKRQSVAFWCNPISGHATLYWYQQILGQGPKLLIQFQNNGVVDDSQLPKDRFSAERLKGVDSTLKIQPAKLEDSAVYLCASSDRTSGANELFFGPGTRLTVL.

The rearrangement uses TRBV2 and TRBJ2-7; D may match TRBD1 or TRBD2 (5 bases each). Trimming pared 6 bases from V and 2 bases from J, leaving 11 bases between. CDR1 is SNHLY, CDR2 FYNNEI, per germline. CDR3 size: 13 residues. The CDR3 DNA follows: TGTGCCAGCAGACCCGGGACCGCCTACGAGCAGTACTTC. This codes for CASRPGTAYEQYF.

In this sample, this clonotype turned up many times. V usage is TRBV11-2 and J usage is TRBJ2-5; 8 bases match TRBD2. V lost 2 bases to trimming and J lost 5 bases; unmatched junction nucleotides: 4. The CDR3 has 14 residues. The germline CDR1 and CDR2 sequences are SGHAT and FQNNGV. The CDR3 sequence is CASSLSGGGETQYF. The DNA for the CDR3 is TGTGCCAGCAGCTTAAGCGGGGGAGGGGAGACCCAGTACTTC. Together with reference TRBV11-2 and TRBJ2-5, the CDR3 gives the full variable domain: EAGVAQSPRYKIIEKRQSVAFWCNPISGHATLYWYQQILGQGPKLLIQFQNNGVVDDSQLPKDRFSAERLKGVDSTLKIQPAKLEDSAVYLCASSLSGGGETQYFGPGTRLLVL.

This clonotype was seen once. This chain joins TRBV15 and TRBJ1-1, with D perhaps TRBD1 (6 bases). CDR3 size: 15 residues. Germline V CDR1 and CDR2: LNHNV, YYDKDF (reference sequence). Trimming shortened V by 1 base and J by 0 bases, and 9 bases separated the two germline ends. The CDR3 sequence is CATSRGGAMNTEAFF. In nucleotides, the CDR3 is TGTGCCACCAGCAGAGGGGGGGCTATGAACACTGAAGCTTTCTTT.

There are many counts of this clonotype. J is TRBJ1-2 and V is TRBV24-1, with D possibly matching TRBD1 (6 bases). Germline-derived CDR1 and CDR2 are KGHDR and SFDVKD. The CDR3 length is 15 residues. The germline V and J ends were trimmed by 3 bases and 7 bases, with 17 bases remaining between them. CDR3 in DNA: TGTGCCACCAGTGATCCCACCCGGGGGGGCCCTGGCTACACCTTC. Translating gives CATSDPTRGGPGYTF.

V usage is TRBV6-2 or TRBV6-3 and J usage is TRBJ1-6; unclear D gene. The CDR3 is 14 residues long. Germline values: CDR1 MNHEY, CDR2 SVGEGT. The V end lost 5 bases, the J end lost 10 bases, and 15 bases lay between the germline ends. The CDR3 DNA reads TGTGCCAGCAGTCCCGGGTACGAGGGCTCACCCCTCCACTTT. This codes for CASSPGYEGSPLHF.

This clonotype was observed once. The chain uses TRBV2 and TRBJ2-7; D remains unclear. The CDR3 is made up of 9 amino acids. Per germline, CDR1 SNHLY and CDR2 FYNNEI. With 6 bases removed from V and 4 bases from J, the gap between germline ends came to 1 base. The CDR3 protein is CASRYEQYF. CDR3 DNA sequence: TGTGCCAGCAGATACGAGCAGTACTTC.

This clonotype was found many times. This chain connects TRBV5-1 to TRBJ2-2; D not resolved. CDR1 is SGHRS and CDR2 is YFSETQ in the germline V gene. The ends were cut back, 5 bases at V and 0 bases at J, with 8 bases in the middle. The CDR3 runs to 14 residues. This chain's CDR3 is CASRADPNTGELFF. The CDR3 coding sequence is TGCGCCAGCAGAGCAGATCCGAACACCGGGGAGCTGTTTTTT. Looking up the rest from reference TRBV5-1 and TRBJ2-2 gives the full variable domain: KAGVTQTPRYLIKTRGQQVTLSCSPISGHRSVSWYQQTPGQGLQFLFEYFSETQRNKGNFPGRFSGRQFSNSRSEMNVSTLELGDSALYLCASRADPNTGELFFGEGSRLTVL.

The chain carries TRBV19 and TRBJ2-2; 7 nucleotides line up with TRBD2. CDR3 length: 15 amino acids. J was trimmed by 0 bases and V by 3 bases; bases with no gene match: 1. Germline V lookup: CDR1 LNHDA, CDR2 SQIVND (reference sequence). The CDR3 coding sequence is TGTGCCAGTAGTATTGGGAGGGCGAACACCGGGGAGCTGTTTTTT. Its translation is CASSIGRANTGELFF.

The sample holds many counts of this clonotype. The chain uses TRBV20-1 and TRBJ2-3; 14 nucleotides agree with TRBD2. The V gene's germline CDR1 is DFQATT and CDR2 SNEGSKA (reference sequence). There are 16 residues in the CDR3. The ends lost 3 bases at V and 5 bases at J; junction bases unmatched: 7. CDR3 sequence reads: CSASKTSGRAKDTQYF. The CDR3 bases are TGCAGTGCTAGTAAGACTAGCGGGAGGGCCAAAGATACGCAGTATTTT.

V gene TRBV29-1 combines with J gene TRBJ1-1; possible D gene TRBD1, 5 bases. The germline CDR1 and CDR2 sequences are SQVTM and ANQGSEA. V dropped 4 bases and J dropped 3 bases, with 6 bases sitting between them. This CDR3 region has 11 residues. CDR3 sequence (DNA): TGCAGCGTTGGCAGGGACACTGAAGCTTTCTTT. Amino acid sequence: CSVGRDTEAFF.

CDR3 coding DNA: TGTGCCAGCAGTTTGGGGACAGAGTACCAAGAGACCCAGTACTTC. Protein sequence: CASSLGTEYQETQYF. This rearrangement joins TRBV28 to TRBJ2-5; 7 nucleotides line up with TRBD1. Germline-derived CDR1 and CDR2 are MDHEN and SYDVKM. The junction had 4 bases not matched to a gene; V was cut back by 3 bases and J by 0 bases. This CDR3 is 15 amino acids long. Complete variable domain (other parts from reference TRBV28 and TRBJ2-5): DVKVTQSSRYLVKRTGEKVFLECVQDMDHENMFWYRQDPGLGLRLIYFSYDVKMKEKGDIPEGYSVSREKKERFSLILESASTNQTSMYLCASSLGTEYQETQYFGPGTRLLVL.

At least ten counts were recorded for this clonotype. The genes are TRBV5-1 and TRBJ2-3; D ambiguous. There are 14 residues in the CDR3. Germline lookup yields CDR1 SGHRS and CDR2 YFSETQ. Trimming shortened V by 0 bases and J by 2 bases, and 7 bases separated the two germline ends. The CDR3 DNA reads TGCGCCAGCAGCTTGGCTTCAAACACAGATACGCAGTATTTT. Translating gives CASSLASNTDTQYF.

Note on this clonotype: The junction and the germline gene differ at one end; a read error may be behind it. CDR3 DNA sequence: TGCGCCAGCAGCCAAGATACTAGCGGCTACTACGAGCAGTACTTT. It encodes CASSQDTSGYYEQYF. This chain connects TRBV4-3 to TRBJ2-7, with 8 bases that match TRBD2. This CDR3 region has 15 residues. Germline assignment: CDR1 LGHNA and CDR2 YSLEER.

This clonotype was seen a single time. This rearrangement joins TRBV20-1 to TRBJ2-6; D not certain. CDR3 length: 14 amino acids. Between the trimmed V and J ends, which lost 3 bases and 2 bases, there was a span of 8 bases. The germline V gene encodes CDR1 DFQATT and CDR2 SNEGSKA (reference sequence). For the CDR3, the DNA is TGCAGTGCTAGGGAAGTCCCTGGGGCCAACGTCCTGACTTTC. This codes for CSAREVPGANVLTF.

This chain uses TRBV13 with TRBJ2-3; D is possibly TRBD1 (5 bases). The CDR3 sequence is 15 residues long. The V gene's germline CDR1 is PRHDT and CDR2 FYEKMQ (reference sequence). The V end was cut by 4 bases, the J end by 2 bases, with 13 bases between. This chain's CDR3 is CASSSRGNPTDTQYF. The CDR3 DNA is TGTGCCAGCAGCTCTAGGGGCAACCCCACAGATACGCAGTATTTT.

This clonotype occurred once. The rearrangement uses TRBV6-4 and TRBJ2-6; D possibly corresponds to TRBD1 (6 bases). Germline values: CDR1 MRHNA, CDR2 SNTAGT. V gave up 2 bases and J gave up 0 bases, with 11 bases separating them. The CDR3 sequence is 17 residues long. The CDR3 loop is CASSDEDSISGANVLTF. The CDR3 DNA reads TGTGCCAGCAGTGACGAGGACAGTATCTCTGGGGCCAACGTCCTGACTTTC.

This rearrangement joins TRBV20-1 to TRBJ1-2; D remains ambiguous. The V gene lost 1 base and the J gene lost 7 bases, with 16 bases spanning the gap. The germline V gene has CDR1 DFQATT and CDR2 SNEGSKA (reference sequence). The CDR3 has 14 residues. The CDR3 is CSARAHGRERGYTF. The DNA of the CDR3 is TGCAGTGCTAGAGCCCACGGGAGGGAGCGTGGCTACACCTTC.

J is TRBJ1-3 and V is TRBV19; D is possibly TRBD1 (6 bases). Germline CDR1 and CDR2: LNHDA and SQIVND (reference sequence). V was pared by 5 bases and J by 7 bases, with 15 bases between. There are 14 residues in the CDR3. CDR3 bases: TGTGCCAGTAGTGGGACAAGGAATGCGAACACCATATATTTT. This codes for CASSGTRNANTIYF.

The V and J genes are TRBV7-2 and TRBJ2-3; D is uncertain. The DNA end is a closer match to TRBJ1-5, so the J assignment may be wrong. The CDR3 is made up of 11 amino acids. Per germline, CDR1 SGHTA and CDR2 FQGNSA. CDR3 coding DNA: TGTGCCAGCAGGAGATTGGATACGCAGCATTTT. Translated, it gives CASRRLDTQHF.